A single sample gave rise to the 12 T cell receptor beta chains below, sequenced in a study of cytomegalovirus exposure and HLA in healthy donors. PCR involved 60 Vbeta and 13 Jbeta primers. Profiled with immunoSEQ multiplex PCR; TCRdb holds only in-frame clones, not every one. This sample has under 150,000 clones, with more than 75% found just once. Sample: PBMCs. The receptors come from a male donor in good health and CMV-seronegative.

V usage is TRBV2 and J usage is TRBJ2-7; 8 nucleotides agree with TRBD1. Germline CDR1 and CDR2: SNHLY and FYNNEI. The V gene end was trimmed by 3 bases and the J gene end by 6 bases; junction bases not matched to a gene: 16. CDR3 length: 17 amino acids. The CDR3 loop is CASSEFRDRTPPPEQYF. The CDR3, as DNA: TGTGCCAGCAGTGAGTTCCGGGACAGGACTCCCCCACCCGAGCAGTACTTC.

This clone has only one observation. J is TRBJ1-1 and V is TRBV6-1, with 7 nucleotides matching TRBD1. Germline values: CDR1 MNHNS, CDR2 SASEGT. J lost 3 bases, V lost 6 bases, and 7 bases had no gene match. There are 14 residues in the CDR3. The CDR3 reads CASRDRAVDTEAFF. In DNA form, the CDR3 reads TGTGCCAGCAGAGACAGGGCGGTGGACACTGAAGCTTTCTTT.

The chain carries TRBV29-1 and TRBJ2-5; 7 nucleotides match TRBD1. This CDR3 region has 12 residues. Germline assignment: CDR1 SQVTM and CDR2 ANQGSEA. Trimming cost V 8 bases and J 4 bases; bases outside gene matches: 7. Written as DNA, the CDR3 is TGCAGCCTTGGGACAGAGGGAGAGACCCAGTACTTC. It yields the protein CSLGTEGETQYF.

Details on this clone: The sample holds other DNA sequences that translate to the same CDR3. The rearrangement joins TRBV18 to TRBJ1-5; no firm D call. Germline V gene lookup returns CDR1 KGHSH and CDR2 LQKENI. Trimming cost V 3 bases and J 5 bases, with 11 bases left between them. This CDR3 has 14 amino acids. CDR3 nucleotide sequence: TGTGCCAGCTCACCTCTCGACGGGGATCAGCCCCAGCATTTT. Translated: CASSPLDGDQPQHF.

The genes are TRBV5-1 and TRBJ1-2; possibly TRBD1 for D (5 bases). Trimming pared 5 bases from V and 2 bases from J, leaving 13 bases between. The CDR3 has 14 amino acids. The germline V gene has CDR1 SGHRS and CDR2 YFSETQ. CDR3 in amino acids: CASSSDTSNYGYTF. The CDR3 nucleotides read TGCGCCAGCAGTTCGGACACTTCGAACTATGGCTACACCTTC. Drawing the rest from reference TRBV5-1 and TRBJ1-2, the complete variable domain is KAGVTQTPRYLIKTRGQQVTLSCSPISGHRSVSWYQQTPGQGLQFLFEYFSETQRNKGNFPGRFSGRQFSNSRSEMNVSTLELGDSALYLCASSSDTSNYGYTFGSGTRLTVV.

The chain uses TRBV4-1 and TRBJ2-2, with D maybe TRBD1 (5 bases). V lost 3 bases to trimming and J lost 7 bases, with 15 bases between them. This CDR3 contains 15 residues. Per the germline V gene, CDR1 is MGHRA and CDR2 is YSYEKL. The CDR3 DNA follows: TGCGCCAGCAGCCAGACCACCCAGGGTAACGGGGAGCTGTTTTTT. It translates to CASSQTTQGNGELFF.

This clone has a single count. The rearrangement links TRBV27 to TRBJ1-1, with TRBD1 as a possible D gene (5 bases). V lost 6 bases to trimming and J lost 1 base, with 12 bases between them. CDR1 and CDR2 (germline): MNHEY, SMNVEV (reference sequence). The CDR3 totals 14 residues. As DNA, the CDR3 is TGTGCCAGCAGGGGGCCCGGGTCGAACACTGAAGCTTTCTTT. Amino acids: CASRGPGSNTEAFF.

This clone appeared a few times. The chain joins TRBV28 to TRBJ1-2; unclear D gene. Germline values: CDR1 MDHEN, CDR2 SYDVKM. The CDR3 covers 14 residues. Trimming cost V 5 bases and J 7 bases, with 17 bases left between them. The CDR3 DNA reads TGTGCCAGCAGTCTAGCCCTTCCGGGCGGTGGCTACACCTTC. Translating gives CASSLALPGGGYTF.

CDR3 protein: CASSVGTGLGGYTF. In DNA, the CDR3 is TGTGCCAGCAGTGTCGGTACAGGGTTAGGTGGCTACACCTTC. This chain uses TRBV6-1 with TRBJ1-2; D might be TRBD1 (6 bases). The CDR3 is made up of 14 amino acids. CDR1 is MNHNS, CDR2 SASEGT, per germline. V was trimmed by 4 bases and J by 7 bases, leaving 16 bases between them.

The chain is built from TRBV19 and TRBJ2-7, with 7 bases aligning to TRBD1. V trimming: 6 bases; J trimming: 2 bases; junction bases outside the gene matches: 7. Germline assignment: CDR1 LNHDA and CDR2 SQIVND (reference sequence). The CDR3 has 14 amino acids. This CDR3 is CASRNRGATYEQYF. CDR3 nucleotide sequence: TGTGCCAGTAGAAACAGGGGAGCGACCTACGAGCAGTACTTC. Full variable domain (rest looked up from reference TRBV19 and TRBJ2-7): DGGITQSPKYLFRKEGQNVTLSCEQNLNHDAMYWYRQDPGQGLRLIYYSQIVNDFQKGDIAEGYSVSREKKESFPLTVTSAQKNPTAFYLCASRNRGATYEQYFGPGTRLTVT.

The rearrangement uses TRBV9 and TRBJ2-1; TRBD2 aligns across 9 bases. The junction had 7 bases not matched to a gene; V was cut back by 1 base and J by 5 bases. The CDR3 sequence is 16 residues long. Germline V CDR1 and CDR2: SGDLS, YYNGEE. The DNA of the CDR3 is TGTGCCAGCAGCGTATCGCTACTAGCGGGCGACAATGAGCAGTTCTTC. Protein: CASSVSLLAGDNEQFF.

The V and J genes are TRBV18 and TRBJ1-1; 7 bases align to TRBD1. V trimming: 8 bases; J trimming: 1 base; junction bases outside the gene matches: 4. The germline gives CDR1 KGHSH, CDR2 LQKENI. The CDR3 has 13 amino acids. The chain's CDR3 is CASSQGGNTEAFF. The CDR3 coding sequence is TGTGCCAGCAGCCAGGGGGGGAACACTGAAGCTTTCTTT.